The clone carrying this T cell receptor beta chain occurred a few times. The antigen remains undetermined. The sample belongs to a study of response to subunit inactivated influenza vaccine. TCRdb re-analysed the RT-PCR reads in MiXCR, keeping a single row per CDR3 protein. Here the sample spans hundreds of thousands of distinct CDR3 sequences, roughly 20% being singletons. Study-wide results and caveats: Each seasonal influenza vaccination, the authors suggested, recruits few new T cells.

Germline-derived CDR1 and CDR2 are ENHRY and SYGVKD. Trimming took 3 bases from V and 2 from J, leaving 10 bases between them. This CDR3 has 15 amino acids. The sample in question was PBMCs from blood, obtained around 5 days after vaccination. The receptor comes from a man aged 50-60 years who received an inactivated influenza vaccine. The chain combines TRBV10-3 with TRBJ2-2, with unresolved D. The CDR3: CAISDKGLNTGELFF. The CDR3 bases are TGTGCCATCAGTGATAAGGGTTTAAACACCGGGGAGCTGTTTTTT.